What follows is one T cell receptor (beta chain) and its context. The data are from a study of control samples from healthy donors and cancer patients. The CDR3 totals 15 residues. Germline loops: CDR1 LNHDA, CDR2 SQIVND (reference sequence). Trimming removed 3 bases at V and 2 bases at J, with 8 bases between. Clones were read by immunoSEQ multiplex PCR, and TCRdb kept only the in-frame ones, dropping some. Of some 25,000 clones detected, roughly four fifths appear once; the ten largest clones hold less than 30%. The sequence came from a man aged 55-75 years with colorectal cancer. Sequenced sample: PBMCs. The gene calls are TRBV19 and TRBJ2-6; D is unclear. The CDR3, as DNA: TGTGCCAGTAGTATTATGTGGGCTGGGGCCAACGTCCTGACTTTC. Its translation: CASSIMWAGANVLTF.